A single sample is the source of the 3 T cell receptor beta chains below, sequenced in a study of human T cells and chemical hapten exposure. Treatment here: therapeutic diphenylcyclopropenone sensitization with weekly scalp DPC. Separate cDNA molecules received unique molecular identifiers, which the library attached to them. MiXCR, run by TCRdb on the reads, gives a single entry per CDR3 protein. The data hold around 1,600 distinct CDR3 sequences, with 53% observed a single time. The sequences come from whole blood, collected before DPC sensitization or 2, 6, or about 24 weeks after (not recorded which). These receptors were obtained from an adult with alopecia areata. Some clones in this sample may be carry-over from other donors' samples. This table probably holds off-target reads from a library built for another chain.

The V gene is TRBV7-2, the J gene TRBJ1-1; possibly TRBD1 for D (5 bases). The CDR3 is made up of 13 amino acids. The V gene lost 4 bases and the J gene lost 4 bases, with 10 bases spanning the gap. Germline V gene data show CDR1 as SGHTA and CDR2 as FQGNSA. The CDR3 spells CASSSRQLTEAFF. The CDR3, as DNA: TGTGCCAGCAGCTCGAGACAGCTCACTGAAGCTTTCTTT.

V usage is TRBV12-3 or TRBV12-4 and J usage is TRBJ2-3; TRBD1 matches at 7 bases. The CDR3 has 12 amino acids. J gave up 4 bases and V 6 bases, and 1 base lay outside the gene matches. CDR3 protein: CASRGQSDTQYF. The CDR3 region has the DNA TGTGCCAGCAGGGGACAGTCAGATACGCAGTATTTT.

J is TRBJ2-3 and V is TRBV11-2; TRBD2 aligns across 12 bases. From germline, CDR1 is SGHAT and CDR2 FQNNGV. V dropped 7 bases and J dropped 1; count of bases not matched to a gene: 6. The CDR3 loop spans 16 amino acids. As DNA, the CDR3 is TGTGCCAGCACCGCTAGCGGGGGGGCCCGCACAGATACGCAGTATTTT. It encodes CASTASGGARTDTQYF.